This TCR beta chain came from a study of blood T cell repertoires in COVID-19. Study members were between about 18 and 89 years old and lived in approximately 25 US regions. Cohort 3 recovery required two negative PCRs, clearance, or symptom resolution. In this sample, this clone turned up a few times. In the original processing: It was from reference gene primer amplification that nucleated cell counts were estimated. Sequencing was performed with immunoSEQ multiplex PCR; in TCRdb, only in-frame clones are kept and a portion is missing. V and J calls plus clone size are reproduced from that table; the DNA served to infer D and trimming. This sample yields roughly 400,000 clones, of which less than 95% are seen a single time; more than 0.55% belongs to the top ten. Per the germline V gene, CDR1 is KGHSH and CDR2 is LQKENI. The CDR3 loop spans 13 amino acids. With 5 bases removed from V and 8 bases from J, the gap between germline ends came to 10 bases.

This clonotype originated in a man younger than 35 who had recovered from COVID-19. The sample comprised PBMCs or T cells enriched from blood (not recorded which). The chain combines TRBV18 with TRBJ1-6, with no clear D. The CDR3: CASSVAPDSPLHF. The CDR3 DNA sequence: TGTGCCAGCTCAGTAGCTCCTGATTCACCCCTCCACTTT.